The rows below give T cell receptor beta chains drawn from one sample of a study of neurological immune-mediated disorders. TCRdb re-called the 5' RACE reads with MiXCR, one entry per CDR3 protein. The repertoire holds 45,000 or so distinct CDR3 sequences, with 2.5% to 3.5% as singletons. Sequencing input: PBMCs. These receptors were taken from a woman aged 50 to 65 with multiple sclerosis. CDR3s include the opening cysteine and the closing phenylalanine or tryptophan.

V,J,CDR3
TRBV6-6,TRBJ2-1,CASRPGLAGGNNEQFF
TRBV3-1,TRBJ2-5,CASSQETSGAGQETQYF
TRBV5-1,TRBJ2-1,CASSYGGGSYNEQFF
TRBV6-6,TRBJ2-6,CASSPGTGGSGANVLTF
TRBV7-2,TRBJ1-5,CASSLTGALSNQPQHF
TRBV7-6,TRBJ2-1,CASSPAGREQFF
TRBV5-1,TRBJ2-3,CASSLGLTDTQYF
TRBV7-8,TRBJ2-3,CASSQLGDTQYF
TRBV9,TRBJ2-3,CASSVDGTVDTQYF
TRBV7-8,TRBJ2-3,CASSLEDRGSDTQYF
TRBV7-9,TRBJ2-3,CASSSNAWGVTDTQYF
TRBV15,TRBJ2-5,CATSRGGEETQYF
TRBV20-1,TRBJ2-3,CSASNPGTDTQYF
TRBV15,TRBJ2-1,CATSGTTSGRASTYNEQFF
TRBV25-1,TRBJ2-3,CASSDHGRGGATDTQYF
TRBV7-9,TRBJ1-1,CASSLGVEAFF
TRBV5-1,TRBJ1-2,CASSSPGTGSGYTF
TRBV12-3/TRBV12-4,TRBJ1-5,CASSSGTHQPQHF
TRBV7-3,TRBJ2-1,CASTPFTGSSYNEQFF
TRBV4-1,TRBJ1-1,CASSQRGQKAEAFF
TRBV20-1,TRBJ2-5,CSAHSGGAGETQYF
TRBV7-2,TRBJ2-7,CASSRDRGVYEQYF
TRBV20-1,TRBJ2-1,CSASEPGGGDEQFF
TRBV7-2,TRBJ2-1,CASSPMPGGYDNEQFF
TRBV12-3/TRBV12-4,TRBJ1-4,CASSPSNEKLFF
TRBV7-2,TRBJ1-1,CASSPYTEAFF
TRBV3-1,TRBJ1-2,CASSQYSGTGIGYTF
TRBV6-1,TRBJ2-5,CASSKRETQYF
TRBV12-3/TRBV12-4,TRBJ2-3,CASSLDQGTDTQYF
TRBV12-3/TRBV12-4,TRBJ2-1,CASRKVNNEQFF
TRBV5-1,TRBJ2-1,CASSPGTSGSGYQFF
TRBV20-1,TRBJ2-1,CSATESYNEQFF
TRBV28,TRBJ1-2,CASNSRWDSGYGYTF
TRBV7-8,TRBJ2-7,CASSLLASGLYEQYF
TRBV5-5,TRBJ2-5,CASSPGKIQETQYF
TRBV11-2,TRBJ2-7,CASSLRGGANYEQYF
TRBV20-1,TRBJ1-3,CSAPDRRNSGNTIYF
TRBV5-1,TRBJ1-6,CASSWDRGNSPLHF
TRBV20-1,TRBJ2-1,CSAPRTGWDEQFF
TRBV20-1,TRBJ2-1,CSAAVAGYNEQFF
TRBV5-6,TRBJ1-1,CASSGGTLDTEAFF
TRBV15,TRBJ2-3,CATSRGWVTDTQYF
TRBV20-1,TRBJ2-7,CSARDSPTSLEQYF
TRBV5-1,TRBJ2-1,CASSLWGEQFF
TRBV5-1,TRBJ2-6,CASSLGGTSGANVLTF
TRBV20-1,TRBJ1-6,CSARRGRGRSSYNSPLHF
TRBV5-1,TRBJ2-1,CASSFNGGSNEQFF
TRBV7-2,TRBJ2-2,CASSLRLAANTGELFF
TRBV7-2,TRBJ2-3,CASSLFRGAVDTQYF
TRBV4-1,TRBJ2-2,CASSQVPHTGVRTGELFF
TRBV20-1,TRBJ1-2,CSAREQGHGYTF